The 15 T cell receptor beta chains listed next were all sequenced from one sample in a study of T cell responses to AZD1222 COVID-19 vaccine. Sequencing used immunoSEQ multiplex PCR; TCRdb keeps in-frame clones, though not all of them. Of about 120,000 clones listed, about 89% were seen once; the top ten hold less than 2%. The sample in question was peripheral blood, obtained on day 0 of AZD1222 vaccination. The receptors come from an adult in good health.

The chain recombines TRBV2 with TRBJ2-3; D possibly corresponds to TRBD1 (5 bases). Between the trimmed V and J ends, which lost 6 bases and 0 bases, there was a span of 13 bases. Germline CDR1 SNHLY, CDR2 FYNNEI. CDR3 length: 15 amino acids. The DNA for the CDR3 is TGTGCCAGCAGGGCAGGGTTCTTAAGCACAGATACGCAGTATTTT. Translation gives CASRAGFLSTDTQYF.

The chain uses TRBV6-5 and TRBJ2-7; 9 nucleotides match TRBD2. V trimming: 9 bases; J trimming: 7 bases; junction bases outside the gene matches: 16. Germline assignment: CDR1 MNHEY and CDR2 SVGAGI. The CDR3 has 15 amino acids. For the CDR3, the DNA is TGTGCCAGTTGGCGGGGCGGGAGGGAGGCCCCTGAGCAGTACTTC. Encoded protein: CASWRGGREAPEQYF.

The rearrangement joins TRBV4-3 to TRBJ2-7; no reliable D call. Deletions cut 0 bases from V and 3 bases from J, with 12 bases between. Per the germline V gene, CDR1 is LGHNA and CDR2 is YSLEER. The CDR3 is 15 residues long. CDR3 nucleotide sequence: TGCGCCAGCAGCCAAGATCCCGTTCCCCACTACGAGCAGTACTTC. It specifies CASSQDPVPHYEQYF.

This chain connects TRBV11-2 to TRBJ1-2, with 8 bases matching TRBD1. Germline-derived CDR1 and CDR2 are SGHAT and FQNNGV. V was clipped by 6 bases and J by 3 bases; unmatched bases: 12. This CDR3 has 16 residues. CDR3 DNA sequence: TGTGCCAGCAGGTCATACCGACAGGGGTTAGACTATGGCTACACCTTC. As protein: CASRSYRQGLDYGYTF.

This clone has only one observation. The V gene is TRBV7-2, the J gene TRBJ2-1; D call uncertain. The V gene's germline CDR1 is SGHTA and CDR2 FQGNSA. V was trimmed by 4 bases and J by 7 bases, leaving 14 bases between them. The CDR3 is made up of 14 amino acids. The CDR3, as DNA: TGTGCCAGCAGCTCCAGACGGAGTCTGAATGAGCAGTTCTTC. Translation: CASSSRRSLNEQFF.

V gene TRBV24-1 combines with J gene TRBJ2-7; D is ambiguous. The V and J ends lost 0 bases and 3 bases respectively, with 5 bases between them. CDR3 size: 13 residues. The germline gives CDR1 KGHDR, CDR2 SFDVKD. CDR3 DNA sequence: TGTGCCACCAGTGATTTGGCCGGCTACGAGCAGTACTTC. This encodes CATSDLAGYEQYF.

The V gene is TRBV19, the J gene TRBJ1-2; D gene ambiguous. Germline CDR1 reads LNHDA; CDR2 reads SQIVND (reference sequence). The CDR3 is 12 amino acids. Trimming removed 5 bases from V and 1 base from J, with 5 bases in between. The CDR3 protein is CASSPDNYGYTF. CDR3 nucleotides: TGTGCCAGTAGTCCGGATAACTATGGCTACACCTTC.

The chain has TRBV27 and TRBJ2-7; possible D gene TRBD2, 5 bases. This CDR3 has 15 residues. Trimming removed 2 bases from V and 5 bases from J, with 16 bases in between. Germline V lookup: CDR1 MNHEY, CDR2 SMNVEV (reference sequence). CDR3 region: CASSLEGALGDEQYF. In DNA form, the CDR3 reads TGTGCCAGCAGTTTAGAGGGTGCTCTTGGGGACGAGCAGTACTTC.

The chain recombines TRBV7-2 with TRBJ2-7; 7 bases agree with TRBD2. Per germline, CDR1 SGHTA and CDR2 FQGNSA. After removal of 5 bases from V and 2 bases from J, the junction contained 12 bases not matched to a gene. The length of the CDR3 is 16 residues. DNA of the CDR3: TGTGCCAGCAGCCCCTCCGTGGCAGCGGGAACCTACGAGCAGTACTTC. Amino acids: CASSPSVAAGTYEQYF.

This clone appeared a single time. The rearrangement joins TRBV5-1 to TRBJ2-3; TRBD1 agrees at 9 bases. The germline gives CDR1 SGHRS, CDR2 YFSETQ. Germline trimming cut 6 bases from V and 2 bases from J; bases unmatched to any gene: 7. The CDR3 runs to 15 residues. The CDR3 here is CASNPGTGYTDTQYF. For the CDR3, the DNA is TGCGCCAGCAATCCCGGGACAGGGTACACAGATACGCAGTATTTT.

V and J are TRBV28 and TRBJ2-3, with a weak D call TRBD2 (5 bases). CDR1 and CDR2 from the germline V gene are MDHEN and SYDVKM. The CDR3 is made up of 12 amino acids. With 5 bases removed from V and 10 bases from J, the gap between germline ends came to 13 bases. The CDR3 sequence is CASSPGLKAQYF. Here the CDR3 DNA reads TGTGCCAGCAGTCCCGGACTTAAAGCGCAGTATTTT.

The V call is TRBV9, the J call TRBJ2-3; unclear D gene. In germline, CDR1 is SGDLS, CDR2 YYNGEE. The germline V and J ends were trimmed by 2 bases and 1 base, with 17 bases remaining between them. This CDR3 comprises 17 residues. CDR3 amino acids: CASSVQLGIPGTDTQYF. CDR3 in DNA: TGTGCCAGCAGCGTTCAGTTGGGGATACCTGGCACAGATACGCAGTATTTT.

The chain combines TRBV18 with TRBJ2-1, with TRBD1 identical over 9 bases. Trimming removed 4 bases from V and 8 bases from J; junction bases left unmatched: 24. Per the germline V gene, CDR1 is KGHSH and CDR2 is LQKENI. The CDR3 length is 20 residues. The CDR3: CASSLGTWSVDRDRVHEQFF. In DNA form, the CDR3 reads TGTGCCAGCTCACTTGGAACTTGGTCGGTGGATCGGGACAGGGTACATGAGCAGTTCTTC.

The V and J genes are TRBV24-1 and TRBJ2-1, with D perhaps matching TRBD2 (5 bases). Germline loops: CDR1 KGHDR, CDR2 SFDVKD. The CDR3 runs 12 residues. Trimming shortened V by 0 bases and J by 9 bases, and 5 bases separated the two germline ends. The CDR3 sequence is CATSDLGSEQFF. CDR3 nucleotide sequence: TGTGCCACCAGTGATTTGGGGAGTGAGCAGTTCTTC.

The gene calls are TRBV2 and TRBJ1-1, with TRBD1 matching over 9 bases. Germline loops: CDR1 SNHLY, CDR2 FYNNEI. The CDR3 spans 14 residues. J was trimmed by 7 bases and V by 5 bases; bases with no gene match: 8. Written as DNA, the CDR3 is TGTGCCAGCAGTAGAGAGACAGGGGGAGGTGAAGCTTTCTTT. It specifies CASSRETGGGEAFF.